The sample holds many counts of the clone carrying this T cell receptor (beta chain). Its antigen is not known. These data come from a study of response to subunit inactivated influenza vaccine. Study outcomes and limitations: It was the authors' suggestion that each seasonal influenza vaccination recruits few new T cells.

MiXCR, applied by TCRdb to the RT-PCR reads, yields one record per CDR3 protein. Found here are about 520,000 distinct CDR3 sequences, around 7.9% of them singletons; the top ten hold around 12%. This clonotype was sampled from a man aged 50 to 69 who received an inactivated influenza vaccine. The sequenced sample was PBMCs from blood, obtained around 25 months after vaccination.

CDR3 DNA sequence: TGTGCCAGCAGCTTACGTACCGAATACGAGCAGTACTTC. Translation gives CASSLRTEYEQYF. The chain combines TRBV7-2 with TRBJ2-7, with unresolved D. V was trimmed by 2 bases and J by 4 bases, leaving 9 bases between them. The CDR3 runs to 13 residues. The germline V gene has CDR1 SGHTA and CDR2 FQGNSA. The variable domain in full, with the rest retrieved from reference TRBV7-2 and TRBJ2-7, is GAGVSQSPSNKVTEKGKDVELRCDPISGHTALYWYRQSLGQGLEFLIYFQGNSAPDKSGLPSDRFSAERTGGSVSTLTIQRTQQEDSAVYLCASSLRTEYEQYFGPGTRLTVT.